The clone carrying this T cell receptor beta chain showed up just a few times. Its antigen is not identified. Germline V gene lookup returns CDR1 ENHRY and CDR2 SYGVKD. This CDR3 is built from 18 residues. Trimming took off 0 bases at V and 5 bases at J, with 17 bases between the two ends. This sample was included in a study of identical twins. Study outcomes and limitations: Models, which agreed with sharing between unrelated individuals, nonetheless underestimated the out-of-frame TCR alpha sharing seen in monozygotic twins.

Template switching added a universal primer binding site, and final cDNA carried unique molecular identifiers. TCRdb reprocessed the 5' RACE reads with MiXCR, giving one entry per CDR3 protein. The profile shows around 250,000 distinct CDR3 sequences, 5.5% to 8% of them singletons. The same data also went into a second study, on yellow fever vaccine responses in identical twins.

V gene TRBV10-3 combines with J gene TRBJ1-6; D is unresolved. The sequence was obtained from a woman aged 18-29 years in good health. Sequenced material: memory (CD45RO+) T cells sorted from blood. Here the CDR3 reads CAISESMLRTADNSPLHF. The CDR3 coding sequence is TGTGCCATCAGTGAGTCGATGCTCAGGACGGCCGATAATTCACCCCTCCACTTT.